A single sample is the source of the 20 T cell receptor beta chains below, sequenced in a study of blood T cells in healthy people across ages. Then a second PCR, running roughly 7 to 11 cycles, was carried out with a sample-barcoded 5' primer and a J-beta primer mix. TCRdb analysed the 5' RACE reads with MiXCR anew, one entry per CDR3 protein. The data contain fewer than 900,000 distinct CDR3 sequences, under 40% of them singletons. Sequencing used blood. All receptors come from a man between 18 and 29 years old in good health.

A remark on this clonotype: A junction boundary mismatches the germline segment, possibly from a read error. The gene calls are TRBV20-1 and TRBJ2-3; D not resolved. The CDR3 is 16 residues long. The germline gives CDR1 DFQATT, CDR2 SNEGSKA (reference sequence). CDR3 in amino acids: CSASPFGIVKSDTRYF. The CDR3 DNA sequence: TGCAGTGCTAGTCCATTCGGTATAGTGAAATCAGATACGCGGTATTTT.

This clonotype came up a few times. The rearrangement joins TRBV10-3 to TRBJ1-2, with D perhaps matching TRBD1 (5 bases). The V gene lost 2 bases and the J gene lost 5 bases, with 15 bases spanning the gap. Germline values: CDR1 ENHRY, CDR2 SYGVKD. This CDR3 has 15 amino acids. CDR3: CAISEDAAGQYGYTF. The CDR3 region has the DNA TGTGCCATCAGTGAGGATGCGGCAGGGCAGTATGGCTACACCTTC.

A few counts support this clonotype. This chain links TRBV5-1 with TRBJ2-1, with 7 bases identical to TRBD1. Trimming removed 4 bases from V and 10 bases from J; junction bases left unmatched: 17. CDR3 length: 16 residues. Germline CDR1 and CDR2: SGHRS and YFSETQ. CDR3 bases: TGCGCCAGCAGCATAACCAGGGGGACGGCTGCTCGAGAGCAGTTCTTC. Its translation: CASSITRGTAAREQFF. The full variable domain, completed using reference TRBV5-1 and TRBJ2-1, is KAGVTQTPRYLIKTRGQQVTLSCSPISGHRSVSWYQQTPGQGLQFLFEYFSETQRNKGNFPGRFSGRQFSNSRSEMNVSTLELGDSALYLCASSITRGTAAREQFFGPGTRLTVL.

The chain joins TRBV29-1 to TRBJ2-3; 16 bases align to TRBD2. Looked up from germline, CDR1 is SQVTM and CDR2 is ANQGSEA. Trimming cost V 3 bases and J 2 bases; bases outside gene matches: 8. The CDR3 is 18 amino acids. The CDR3 spells CSVEGTSGGGRYTDTQYF. The DNA for the CDR3 is TGCAGCGTTGAGGGGACTAGCGGGGGGGGACGATACACAGATACGCAGTATTTT.

The rearrangement links TRBV9 to TRBJ2-5, with no clear D. The CDR3 has 15 amino acids. Germline lookup yields CDR1 SGDLS and CDR2 YYNGEE. Trimming stripped 0 bases from V and 1 base from J, with 10 bases between. CDR3 sequence (DNA): TGTGCCAGCAGCGTAGGGTCGACCACCCAAGAGACCCAGTACTTC. Residues: CASSVGSTTQETQYF.

The chain is built from TRBV27 and TRBJ2-7, with D maybe TRBD1 (5 bases). V shed 8 bases and J shed 4 bases, with 15 bases lying between them. The CDR3 runs 13 residues. Germline V gene sequence: CDR1 MNHEY, CDR2 SMNVEV (reference sequence). CDR3 loop: CASRPGIGYEQYF. The CDR3 DNA sequence: TGTGCCAGCCGCCCAGGGATCGGTTACGAGCAGTACTTC.

This clonotype appeared a few times. This chain links TRBV5-1 with TRBJ2-1; D gene ambiguous. The ends were cut back, 9 bases at V and 2 bases at J, with 3 bases in the middle. The germline CDR1 and CDR2 sequences are SGHRS and YFSETQ. The CDR3 covers 10 residues. The CDR3 sequence: CANTYNEQFF. As DNA, the CDR3 is TGCGCCAACACCTACAATGAGCAGTTCTTC.

This chain joins TRBV14 and TRBJ1-6, with D uncertain. CDR1 and CDR2 from the germline V gene are SGHDN and FVKESK. V was trimmed by 2 bases and J by 9 bases, leaving 17 bases between them. The length of the CDR3 is 16 residues. The CDR3 protein is CASSQSAERSGSPLHF. The CDR3 DNA reads as TGTGCCAGCAGCCAATCTGCAGAGCGGTCGGGTTCACCCCTCCACTTT.

The CDR3 here is CASRGTSGGDTQYF. In DNA, the CDR3 is TGTGCCAGCAGGGGGACTAGCGGGGGAGATACGCAGTATTTT. This chain joins TRBV12-3 or TRBV12-4 and TRBJ2-3, with TRBD2 matching 14 bases. V gave up 6 bases and J gave up 5 bases; unmatched junction bases: 1. This CDR3 is built from 14 residues.

J is TRBJ2-1 and V is TRBV5-4, with D possibly TRBD2 on 6 matching bases. CDR3 length: 14 residues. Germline V gene sequence: CDR1 SGHNT, CDR2 YYREEE (reference sequence). With 3 bases removed from V and 6 bases from J, the gap between germline ends came to 13 bases. The CDR3 spells CASSSWGDLNEQFF. DNA for the CDR3: TGTGCCAGCAGCTCGTGGGGGGACCTCAATGAGCAGTTCTTC.

The chain carries TRBV5-5 and TRBJ2-5, with unresolved D. Near its end, the DNA agrees better with TRBJ2-1, so the J call may be wrong. The length of the CDR3 is 12 residues. CDR1 is SGHKS, CDR2 YYEKEE, per germline (reference sequence). This chain's CDR3 is CASSDNMETQFF. Here the CDR3 DNA reads TGTGCCAGCAGCGATAACATGGAGACCCAGTTCTTC.

This clonotype occurred many times. The chain joins TRBV20-1 to TRBJ2-6; weak D call: TRBD1 (5 bases). Trimming left V 6 bases short and J 5 bases short, with 11 bases between. Looked up from germline, CDR1 is DFQATT and CDR2 is SNEGSKA (reference sequence). The length of the CDR3 is 13 residues. CDR3 residues: CSATQGRANVLTF. For the CDR3, the DNA is TGCAGTGCCACTCAGGGTAGGGCCAACGTCCTGACTTTC.

In regard to this clonotype: This may come from a read error, since a much larger clone is one base off. The chain links TRBV6-5 to TRBJ1-2; possibly TRBD1 for D (6 bases). The CDR3 runs 11 residues. Germline CDR1 and CDR2: MNHEY and SVGAGI. CDR3 protein: CANSFGQSTTF. In DNA form, the CDR3 reads TGTGCCAACAGTTTCGGACAGAGCACCACCTTC.

This clonotype was recorded once. The chain employs TRBV6-1 and TRBJ1-1; D not certain. The CDR3 totals 11 residues. Germline-derived CDR1 and CDR2 are MNHNS and SASEGT. Trimming removed 1 base from V and 8 bases from J, with 5 bases in between. As DNA, the CDR3 is TGTGCCAGCAGTGAAGGCGGAGAAGCTTTCTTT. This translates into CASSEGGEAFF.

This clonotype was observed a handful of times. This chain uses TRBV12-3 or TRBV12-4 with TRBJ1-4, with 7 bases lining up with TRBD1. This CDR3 has 15 amino acids. Germline trimming cut 4 bases from V and 10 bases from J; bases unmatched to any gene: 12. Written as DNA, the CDR3 is TGTGCCAGCAGTTGGGGTGACAGGGCTGAAAGAAAACTGTTTTTT. Translation gives CASSWGDRAERKLFF.

In its sample, this clonotype was seen a few times. The chain uses TRBV4-1 and TRBJ1-6; weak D call: TRBD1 (6 bases). Germline CDR1 is MGHRA and CDR2 is YSYEKL. V was trimmed by 8 bases and J by 9 bases, leaving 20 bases between them. This CDR3 has 15 amino acids. The CDR3 DNA sequence: TGCGCCAGCGACTGGCGAATCCGAGGGGGTTCACCCCTCCACTTT. Residues: CASDWRIRGGSPLHF.

This chain links TRBV4-3 with TRBJ1-2; possible D gene TRBD1, 5 bases. CDR1 and CDR2 (germline): LGHNA, YSLEER. V lost 0 bases and J lost 4, with 24 bases in between. The CDR3 is 19 residues long. DNA for the CDR3: TGCGCCAGCAGCCAAGACACAAACGGGGATGGCAGGGAAGGCTATGGCTACACCTTC. Its translation is CASSQDTNGDGREGYGYTF.

This clonotype showed up just a few times. The chain links TRBV4-2 to TRBJ2-1; TRBD2 matches 7 bases. Germline CDR1 and CDR2: LGHNA and YNFKEQ. The CDR3 has 17 amino acids. Germline trimming cut 0 bases from V and 2 bases from J; bases unmatched to any gene: 7. CDR3 nucleotides: TGTGCCAGCAGCCAAGATGGCGGGGGTTTTGCCTACAATGAGCAGTTCTTC. Protein product: CASSQDGGGFAYNEQFF.

The chain combines TRBV4-3 with TRBJ1-4; 7 bases are a match to TRBD1. CDR1 and CDR2 from the germline V gene are LGHNA and YSLEER. J gave up 2 bases and V 0 bases, and 6 bases lay outside the gene matches. The CDR3 length is 17 residues. CDR3 DNA sequence: TGCGCCAGCAGCCAAGATAGGGGGCGCGGCACTAATGAAAAACTGTTTTTT. Residues: CASSQDRGRGTNEKLFF.

This clonotype was detected only a few times. At one of its ends the junction is not consistent with the germline gene, which may arise from a read error. The J gene is TRBJ2-6, the V gene TRBV10-3, with 7 bases fitting TRBD1. In germline, CDR1 is ENHRY, CDR2 SYGVKD. The CDR3 loop spans 17 amino acids. This chain's CDR3 is CATSERDSVSGANVLTF. In DNA, the CDR3 is TGTGCCACCAGTGAACGGGACAGCGTATCTGGGGCCAACGTCCTGACTTTC.